This T cell receptor beta chain was sequenced in a study of T-cell reconstitution after alpha-beta-depleted transplantation in children (dated by TCRdb to the mid-2010s). In the study overall: Using TCR repertoire profiling, the study followed T-cell immune reconstitution in a quantitative way in children after TCRalphabeta/CD19-depleted allogeneic hematopoietic cell transplantation.

This clonotype was seen repeatedly, ten times or more. The clone's antigen remains unknown. Base qualities are missing; no much larger clone stands one base away. The method was PCR. These reads were obtained on an Illumina HiSeq 2500. To normalize quantification of the TCRbeta repertoire, the TCR libraries were built with molecular barcoding that relied on unique molecular identifiers. The raw public reads went through TCRdb reprocessing: fastp at Q25, MiXCR clone calling, in-frame beta chains kept. Entries that share a CDR3 protein sequence are merged under the most common genes and DNA. Present in this sample are 400,000 to 500,000 distinct CDR3 sequences, about a tenth of which were seen just once. Jointly, the top ten make up approximately 5% of the sample. This specimen was PBMCs from the stem cell graft donor, taken from the stem cell graft. This clonotype was sampled from a human donor who donated a stem cell graft to a child with acute myeloid leukemia.

CDR3 loop: CASNINGEQFF. The DNA is as follows: TGTGCCAGCAATATCAACGGTGAGCAGTTCTTC. The chain employs TRBV12-3 or TRBV12-4 and TRBJ2-1, with the D gene uncertain. Reading from cysteine to phenylalanine, the CDR3 counts 11 amino acids. Just CDR3 DNA is preserved here, 33 bases in frame from base 1. Trimming costs V 7 bases and J 9 bases, and their ends lie 10 bases apart.